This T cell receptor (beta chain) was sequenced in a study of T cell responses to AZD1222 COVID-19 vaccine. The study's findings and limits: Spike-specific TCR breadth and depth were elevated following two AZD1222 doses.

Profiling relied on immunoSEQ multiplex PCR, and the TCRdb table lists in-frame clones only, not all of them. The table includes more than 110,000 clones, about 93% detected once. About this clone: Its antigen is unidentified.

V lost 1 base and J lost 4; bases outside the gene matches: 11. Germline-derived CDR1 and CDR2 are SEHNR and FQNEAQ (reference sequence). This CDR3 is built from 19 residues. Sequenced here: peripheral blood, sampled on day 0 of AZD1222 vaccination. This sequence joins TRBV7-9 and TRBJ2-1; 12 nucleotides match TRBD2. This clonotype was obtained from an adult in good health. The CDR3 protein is CASSLVRLAGVGAYNEQFF. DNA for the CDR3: TGTGCCAGCAGCTTAGTCCGACTAGCGGGAGTAGGGGCATACAATGAGCAGTTCTTC.